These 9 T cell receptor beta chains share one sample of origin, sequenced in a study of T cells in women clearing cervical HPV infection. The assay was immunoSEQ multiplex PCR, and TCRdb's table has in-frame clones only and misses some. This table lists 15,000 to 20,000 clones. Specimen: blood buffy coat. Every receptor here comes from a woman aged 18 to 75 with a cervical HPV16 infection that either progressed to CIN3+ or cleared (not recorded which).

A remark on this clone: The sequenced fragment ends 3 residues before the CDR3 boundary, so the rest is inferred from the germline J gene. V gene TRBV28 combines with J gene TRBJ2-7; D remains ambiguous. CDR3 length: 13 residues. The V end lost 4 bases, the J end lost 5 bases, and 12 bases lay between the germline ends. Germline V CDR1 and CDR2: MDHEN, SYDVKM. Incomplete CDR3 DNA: TGTGCCAGCAGTTGGGCCAGTGTAGACGAG. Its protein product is CASSWASVDE. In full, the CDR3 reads CASSWASVDEQYF.

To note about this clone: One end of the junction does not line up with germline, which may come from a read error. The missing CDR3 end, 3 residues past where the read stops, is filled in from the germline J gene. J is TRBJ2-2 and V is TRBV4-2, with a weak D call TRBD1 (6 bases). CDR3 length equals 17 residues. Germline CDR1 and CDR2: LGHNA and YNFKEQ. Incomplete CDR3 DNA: TGCGCCAGCAGCCAAGATCTTTCAGGGGTGGACACCGGGGAG. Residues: CASSQDLSGVDTGE. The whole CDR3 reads CASSQDLSGVDTGELFF.

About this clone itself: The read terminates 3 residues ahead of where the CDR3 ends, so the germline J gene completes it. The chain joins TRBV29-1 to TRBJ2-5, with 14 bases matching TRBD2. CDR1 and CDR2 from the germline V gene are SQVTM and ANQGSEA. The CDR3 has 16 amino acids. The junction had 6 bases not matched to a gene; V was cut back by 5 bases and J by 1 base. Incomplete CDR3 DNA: TGCAGCGTTACTTCCGGGACTAGCGGGAGCCAAGAGACC. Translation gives CSVTSGTSGSQET. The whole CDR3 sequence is CSVTSGTSGSQETQYF.

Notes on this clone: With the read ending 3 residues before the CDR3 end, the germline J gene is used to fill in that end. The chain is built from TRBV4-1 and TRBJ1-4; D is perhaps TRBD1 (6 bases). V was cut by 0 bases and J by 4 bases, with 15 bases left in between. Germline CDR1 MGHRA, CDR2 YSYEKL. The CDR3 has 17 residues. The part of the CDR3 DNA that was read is TGCGCCAGCAGCCAAGATTTCGGCAGGGGCTTTAATGAAAAA. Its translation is CASSQDFGRGFNEK. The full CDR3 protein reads CASSQDFGRGFNEKLFF.

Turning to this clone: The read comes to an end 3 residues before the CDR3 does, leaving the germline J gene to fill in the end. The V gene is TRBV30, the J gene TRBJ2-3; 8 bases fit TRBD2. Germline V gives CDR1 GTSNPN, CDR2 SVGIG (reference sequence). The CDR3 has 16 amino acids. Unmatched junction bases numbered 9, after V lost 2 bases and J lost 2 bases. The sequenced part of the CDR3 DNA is TGTGCCTGGAGTCGAGTAGAGCGGGGGTTCACAGATACG. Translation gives CAWSRVERGFTDT. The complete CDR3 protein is CAWSRVERGFTDTQYF.

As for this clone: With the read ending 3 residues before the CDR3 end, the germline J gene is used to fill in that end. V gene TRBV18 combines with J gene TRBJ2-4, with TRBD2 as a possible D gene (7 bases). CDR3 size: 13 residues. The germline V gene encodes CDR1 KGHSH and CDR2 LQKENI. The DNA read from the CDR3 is TGTGCCAGCTCACCGGCGGGGGCTGATGGT. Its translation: CASSPAGADG. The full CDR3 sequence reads CASSPAGADGQYF.

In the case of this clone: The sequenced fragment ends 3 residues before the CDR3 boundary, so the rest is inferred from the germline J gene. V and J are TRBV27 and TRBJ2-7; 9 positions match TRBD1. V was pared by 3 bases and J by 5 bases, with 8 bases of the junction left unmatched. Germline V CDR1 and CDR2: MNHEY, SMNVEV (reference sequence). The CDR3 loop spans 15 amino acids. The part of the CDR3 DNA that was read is TGTGCCAGCAGTTTGCGTGGGACAGGGTCTCACGAG. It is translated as CASSLRGTGSHE. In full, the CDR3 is CASSLRGTGSHEQYF.

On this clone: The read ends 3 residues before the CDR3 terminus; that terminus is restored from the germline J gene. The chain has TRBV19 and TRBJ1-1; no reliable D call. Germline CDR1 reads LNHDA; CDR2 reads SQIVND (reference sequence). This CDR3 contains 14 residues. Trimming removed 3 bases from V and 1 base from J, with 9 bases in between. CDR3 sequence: CASSIWAPNTEAFF. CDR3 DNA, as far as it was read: TGTGCCAGTAGTATTTGGGCCCCGAACACTGAA.

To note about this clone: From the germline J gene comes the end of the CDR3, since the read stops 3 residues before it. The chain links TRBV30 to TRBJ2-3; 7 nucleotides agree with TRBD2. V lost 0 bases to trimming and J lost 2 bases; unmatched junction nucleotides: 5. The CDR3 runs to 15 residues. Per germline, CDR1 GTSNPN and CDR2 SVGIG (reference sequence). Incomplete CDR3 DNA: TGTGCCTGGAGTGTACGAGCGGGGACCACAGATACG. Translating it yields CAWSVRAGTTDT. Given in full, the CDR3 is CAWSVRAGTTDTQYF.